The 23 T cell receptor beta chains presented below share a single source sample, sequenced in a study of OX40 agonist ivuxolimab in advanced cancers. Profiling relied on immunoSEQ multiplex PCR, and the TCRdb table lists in-frame clones only, not all of them. The sample includes 45,000 or so clones, approximately 90% of them seen just once. The sample was CD4+ or CD8+ T cells sorted from blood, taken in a trial of the OX40 agonist ivuxolimab. Every receptor here comes from an adult with an advanced solid tumor such as melanoma, head and neck, liver or kidney cancer.

The chain links TRBV9 to TRBJ2-3; a weak D match, TRBD2 (6 bases). From germline, CDR1 is SGDLS and CDR2 YYNGEE. The CDR3 consists of 18 residues. The ends were cut back, 0 bases at V and 2 bases at J, with 19 bases in the middle. Written as DNA, the CDR3 is TGTGCCAGCAGCGTAGAGGGTGGGGCGGGAACTGCCACAGATACGCAGTATTTT. This codes for CASSVEGGAGTATDTQYF.

The gene calls are TRBV19 and TRBJ2-2; TRBD2 matches at 12 bases. Per germline, CDR1 LNHDA and CDR2 SQIVND (reference sequence). Germline trimming cut 1 base from V and 5 bases from J; bases unmatched to any gene: 2. This CDR3 is built from 16 residues. CDR3 nucleotides: TGTGCCAGTAGTATAGGACTAGCGGGGGCAACCGGGGAGCTGTTTTTT. As protein: CASSIGLAGATGELFF.

The chain carries TRBV6-1 and TRBJ2-7, with a possible D match to TRBD2 (6 bases). The CDR3 loop spans 13 amino acids. Per germline, CDR1 MNHNS and CDR2 SASEGT. The V end lost 6 bases, the J end lost 1 base, and 10 bases lay between the germline ends. The CDR3, as DNA: TGTGCCAGCAGGCGGGGCCTATCCTACGAGCAGTACTTC. Protein sequence: CASRRGLSYEQYF.

The rearrangement joins TRBV13 to TRBJ2-5; possible D gene TRBD1, 5 bases. Judging by the DNA end, TRBJ2-7 fits better; the J call may be wrong. The CDR3 contains 14 residues. Looked up from germline, CDR1 is PRHDT and CDR2 is FYEKMQ (reference sequence). Written as DNA, the CDR3 is TGTGCCAGCAGCTTAGGGACAGAACCCTACGAGCAGTACTTC. This sequence encodes CASSLGTEPYEQYF.

This clone appeared once. The CDR3, as DNA: TGCGCCAGCAGCACCGGGACATTGAACACCGGGGAGCTGTTTTTT. It specifies CASSTGTLNTGELFF. The V and J genes are TRBV5-1 and TRBJ2-2; weak D call: TRBD1 (6 bases). With 4 bases removed from V and 1 base from J, the gap between germline ends came to 11 bases. CDR1 and CDR2 from the germline V gene are SGHRS and YFSETQ. The CDR3 length is 15 residues.

This rearrangement joins TRBV7-9 to TRBJ1-1, with D unclear. Germline V gene sequence: CDR1 SEHNR, CDR2 FQNEAQ (reference sequence). The CDR3 contains 15 residues. The V gene lost 1 base and the J gene lost 2 bases, with 11 bases spanning the gap. CDR3 loop: CASSLGGQLNTEAFF. The CDR3 DNA reads TGTGCCAGCAGCTTAGGAGGTCAGCTTAACACTGAAGCTTTCTTT.

The rearrangement joins TRBV5-8 to TRBJ1-6; D remains unclear. Trimming pared 1 base from V and 11 bases from J, leaving 4 bases between. Germline V gene sequence: CDR1 SGHTS, CDR2 YDEGEE. This CDR3 comprises 11 residues. In DNA, the CDR3 is TGTGCCAGCAGCTTGTTCCCACCCCTCCACTTT. Translation: CASSLFPPLHF.

V and J are TRBV28 and TRBJ1-1; D uncertain. Trimming shortened V by 3 bases and J by 1 base, and 15 bases separated the two germline ends. Germline V gives CDR1 MDHEN, CDR2 SYDVKM. The CDR3 totals 16 residues. The CDR3, as DNA: TGTGCCAGCAGTTTCAGAGGCTTAGGTGGGAACACTGAAGCTTTCTTT. Amino acid sequence: CASSFRGLGGNTEAFF.

The genes are TRBV7-6 and TRBJ1-2; D call uncertain. The V end was cut by 5 bases, the J end by 0 bases, with 19 bases between. The CDR3 extends over 17 amino acids. Germline CDR1 SGHVS, CDR2 FNYEAQ. Written as DNA, the CDR3 is TGTGCCAGCAGCCCAGAGGTGGGCCAGATAGCTAACTATGGCTACACCTTC. Translating gives CASSPEVGQIANYGYTF.

This chain joins TRBV10-2 and TRBJ1-3, with no clear D. The germline gives CDR1 WSHSY, CDR2 SAAADI. The CDR3 has 15 amino acids. V lost 0 bases and J 4 bases, leaving 10 bases between the germline ends. CDR3: CASSESGGSGNTIYF. Here the CDR3 DNA reads TGCGCCAGCAGTGAGTCAGGCGGTTCGGGAAACACCATATATTTT.

The chain uses TRBV7-6 and TRBJ1-1; D call uncertain. The CDR3 sequence is 13 residues long. The V and J ends lost 3 bases and 5 bases respectively, with 10 bases between them. The germline gives CDR1 SGHVS, CDR2 FNYEAQ. As DNA, the CDR3 is TGTGCCAGCAGCTTGAAGGGTGGGACTGAAGCTTTCTTT. It yields the protein CASSLKGGTEAFF.

This chain uses TRBV5-1 with TRBJ2-7; no reliable D call. Looked up from germline, CDR1 is SGHRS and CDR2 is YFSETQ. The CDR3 has 14 amino acids. V gave up 0 bases and J gave up 0 bases, with 7 bases separating them. Written as DNA, the CDR3 is TGCGCCAGCAGCTTGGGTGGAAGCTCCTACGAGCAGTACTTC. It specifies CASSLGGSSYEQYF.

The chain is built from TRBV5-4 and TRBJ2-1; no definite D call. The germline CDR1 and CDR2 sequences are SGHNT and YYREEE (reference sequence). The CDR3 loop spans 16 amino acids. V was pared by 3 bases and J by 10 bases, with 23 bases between. In nucleotides, the CDR3 is TGTGCCAGCAGCTCCCCTTCGGCTGGGCCCGGGCCGGAGCAGTTCTTC. It specifies CASSSPSAGPGPEQFF.

This chain links TRBV7-6 with TRBJ2-5, with 7 bases matching TRBD1. This CDR3 is built from 15 residues. The germline gives CDR1 SGHVS, CDR2 FNYEAQ. J lost 5 bases, V lost 5 bases, and 11 bases had no gene match. The CDR3 DNA reads as TGTGCCAGCAGCGATCCGACAGGGTGGGGGGAGACCCAGTACTTC. It encodes CASSDPTGWGETQYF.

The chain carries TRBV9 and TRBJ2-7; D might be TRBD2 (6 bases). Looked up from germline, CDR1 is SGDLS and CDR2 is YYNGEE. V lost 0 bases and J 1 base, leaving 8 bases between the germline ends. This CDR3 is 14 amino acids long. DNA for the CDR3: TGTGCCAGCAGCGTAGGGGGGGTTTCCTACGAGCAGTACTTC. This translates into CASSVGGVSYEQYF.

This chain joins TRBV19 and TRBJ1-5; D remains ambiguous. Deletions cut 7 bases from V and 0 bases from J, with 10 bases between. This CDR3 region has 14 residues. Germline V lookup: CDR1 LNHDA, CDR2 SQIVND (reference sequence). CDR3 nucleotides: TGTGCCAGTACCATCTCAGTTAGCAATCAGCCCCAGCATTTT. Protein product: CASTISVSNQPQHF. Drawing the rest from reference TRBV19 and TRBJ1-5, the complete variable domain is DGGITQSPKYLFRKEGQNVTLSCEQNLNHDAMYWYRQDPGQGLRLIYYSQIVNDFQKGDIAEGYSVSREKKESFPLTVTSAQKNPTAFYLCASTISVSNQPQHFGDGTRLSIL.

This rearrangement joins TRBV29-1 to TRBJ2-1; the D gene is possibly TRBD2 (6 bases). CDR3 length equals 13 residues. Trimming left V 5 bases short and J 9 bases short, with 17 bases between. Germline CDR1 SQVTM, CDR2 ANQGSEA. The CDR3 region has the DNA TGCAGCGTTCGATTTCCGGGAGAGAGTGAGCAGTTCTTC. Its protein is CSVRFPGESEQFF.

The chain employs TRBV27 and TRBJ1-2, with D perhaps TRBD1 (5 bases). This CDR3 comprises 15 residues. The V gene lost 2 bases and the J gene lost 4 bases, with 14 bases spanning the gap. Per germline, CDR1 MNHEY and CDR2 SMNVEV (reference sequence). CDR3 protein: CASSLSAGSSYGYTF. The CDR3 DNA reads TGTGCCAGCAGTTTAAGTGCAGGGAGTAGCTATGGCTACACCTTC.

V usage is TRBV15 and J usage is TRBJ1-2; D may be TRBD1 (6 bases). Germline values: CDR1 LNHNV, CDR2 YYDKDF (reference sequence). This CDR3 is built from 18 residues. Trimming took 0 bases from V and 3 from J, leaving 20 bases between them. CDR3 sequence (DNA): TGTGCCACCAGCAGAGATCTAACAGGGTCGGTATGGGACTATGGCTACACCTTC. Residues: CATSRDLTGSVWDYGYTF.

The CDR3 nucleotides read TGTGCCAGCAGCCATCGACAGACCCAAGAGACCCAGTACTTC. This translates into CASSHRQTQETQYF. This chain joins TRBV7-9 and TRBJ2-5; D perhaps matches TRBD1 (5 bases). The germline CDR1 and CDR2 sequences are SEHNR and FQNEAQ (reference sequence). V was trimmed by 5 bases and J by 1 base, leaving 11 bases between them. CDR3 length: 14 residues.

The chain recombines TRBV28 with TRBJ2-1; D is perhaps TRBD2 (7 bases). The germline V gene encodes CDR1 MDHEN and CDR2 SYDVKM. CDR3 length: 15 amino acids. V shed 8 bases and J shed 5 bases, with 19 bases lying between them. CDR3: CASAGRGARDNEQFF. The CDR3 bases are TGTGCCAGCGCCGGCCGGGGGGCTCGTGACAATGAGCAGTTCTTC.

In its sample, this clone was seen once. The V call is TRBV7-9, the J call TRBJ1-4; D ambiguous. CDR1 is SEHNR, CDR2 FQNEAQ, per germline (reference sequence). V lost 0 bases, J lost 6 bases, and 11 bases lay in between. The CDR3 totals 15 residues. DNA for the CDR3: TGTGCCAGCAGCTTAGCGGAAGGGTTAGATGAAAAACTGTTTTTT. Translation gives CASSLAEGLDEKLFF.

The chain combines TRBV5-1 with TRBJ2-7, with D perhaps given as TRBD1 or TRBD2 (5 bases each). The CDR3 contains 15 residues. Between the trimmed V and J ends, which lost 5 bases and 2 bases, there was a span of 17 bases. Germline V gene sequence: CDR1 SGHRS, CDR2 YFSETQ. CDR3 bases: TGCGCCAGCAGAAGTTTCGGGACCCAAACCTACGAGCAGTACTTC. Translated: CASRSFGTQTYEQYF.